This TCR beta chain was recovered during a study of T cells after yellow fever vaccination. Study-wide results and limits: Highly abundant clonotypes carried over from the bulk population could end up in FACS-sorted repertoires as contaminants.

This clonotype was seen repeatedly, ten times or more. What it binds is not known. TCRdb itself ran the 5' RACE reads through MiXCR, one entry per CDR3 protein. Of more than 200,000 distinct CDR3 sequences listed, about 3.9% are singletons. This sample comprised PBMCs, obtained 15 days after the yellow fever booster vaccination. The sequence derives from a man between 18 and 35 years old who received the YFV17D yellow fever vaccine.

The CDR3 loop is CASSTQGLTDEQFF. Written as DNA, the CDR3 is TGTGCCAGCAGCACCCAAGGGCTGACGGATGAGCAGTTCTTC. The rearrangement uses TRBV6-2 or TRBV6-3 and TRBJ2-1; D unresolved. V was pared by 6 bases and J by 8 bases, with 17 bases between. Per the germline V gene, CDR1 is MNHEY and CDR2 is SVGEGT. The length of the CDR3 is 14 residues.